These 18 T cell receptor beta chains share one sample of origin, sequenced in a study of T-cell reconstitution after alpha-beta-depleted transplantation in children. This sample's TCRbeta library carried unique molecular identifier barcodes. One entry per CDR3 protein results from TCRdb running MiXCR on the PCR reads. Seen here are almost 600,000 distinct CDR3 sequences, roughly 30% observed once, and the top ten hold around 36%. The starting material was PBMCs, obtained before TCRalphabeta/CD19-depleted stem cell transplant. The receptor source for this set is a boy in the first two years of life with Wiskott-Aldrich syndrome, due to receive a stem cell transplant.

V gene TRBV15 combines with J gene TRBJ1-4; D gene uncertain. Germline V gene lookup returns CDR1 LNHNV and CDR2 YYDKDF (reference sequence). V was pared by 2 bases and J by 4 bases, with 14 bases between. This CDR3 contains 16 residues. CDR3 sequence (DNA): TGTGCCACCAGCAGAACCGCCGGGTGGAATAATGAAAAACTGTTTTTT. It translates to CATSRTAGWNNEKLFF.

The CDR3 region has the DNA TGTGCCAGCAGCTGGTGGAGCGGGAAACAGTTCTTC. Its translation is CASSWWSGKQFF. The rearrangement joins TRBV5-6 to TRBJ2-1; 7 nucleotides agree with TRBD2. This CDR3 region has 12 residues. The J segment lost 13 bases and the V segment lost 3 bases, leaving 7 bases of the junction unmatched. Germline values: CDR1 SGHDT, CDR2 YYEEEE.

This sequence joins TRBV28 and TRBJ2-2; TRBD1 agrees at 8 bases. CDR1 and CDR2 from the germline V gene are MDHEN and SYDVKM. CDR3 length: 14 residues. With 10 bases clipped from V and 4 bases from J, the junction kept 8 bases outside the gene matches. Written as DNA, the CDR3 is TGTGCCACTGCCGTAGGGACAGGCACCGGGGAGCTGTTTTTT. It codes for CATAVGTGTGELFF. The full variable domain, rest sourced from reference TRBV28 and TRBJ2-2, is DVKVTQSSRYLVKRTGEKVFLECVQDMDHENMFWYRQDPGLGLRLIYFSYDVKMKEKGDIPEGYSVSREKKERFSLILESASTNQTSMYLCATAVGTGTGELFFGEGSRLTVL.

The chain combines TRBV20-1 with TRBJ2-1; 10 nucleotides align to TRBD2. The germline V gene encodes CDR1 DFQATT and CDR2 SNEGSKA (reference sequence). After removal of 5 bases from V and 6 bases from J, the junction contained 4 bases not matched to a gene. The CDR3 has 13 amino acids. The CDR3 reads CSAPGTSANEQFF. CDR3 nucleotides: TGCAGTGCTCCCGGGACTAGCGCCAATGAGCAGTTCTTC.

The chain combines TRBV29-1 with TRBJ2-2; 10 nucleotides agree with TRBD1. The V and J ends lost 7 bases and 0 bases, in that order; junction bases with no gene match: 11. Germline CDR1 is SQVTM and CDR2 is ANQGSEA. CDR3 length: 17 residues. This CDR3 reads CSAAPWGQGSNTGELFF. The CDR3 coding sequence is TGCAGCGCGGCCCCCTGGGGACAGGGGTCGAACACCGGGGAGCTGTTTTTT.

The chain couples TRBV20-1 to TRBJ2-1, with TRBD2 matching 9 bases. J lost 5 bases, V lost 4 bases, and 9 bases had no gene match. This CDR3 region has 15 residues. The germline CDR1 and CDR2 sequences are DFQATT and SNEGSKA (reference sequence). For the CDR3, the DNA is TGCAGTGCTACCCGACCGGGACTAGCTAACAATGAGCAGTTCTTC. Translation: CSATRPGLANNEQFF.

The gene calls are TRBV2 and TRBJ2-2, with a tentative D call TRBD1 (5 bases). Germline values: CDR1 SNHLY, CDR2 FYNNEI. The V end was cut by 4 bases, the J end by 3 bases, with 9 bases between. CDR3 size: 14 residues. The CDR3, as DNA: TGTGCCAGCAGTGTGGAACAGGACACCGGGGAGCTGTTTTTT. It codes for CASSVEQDTGELFF. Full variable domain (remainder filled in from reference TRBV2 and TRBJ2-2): EPEVTQTPSHQVTQMGQEVILRCVPISNHLYFYWYRQILGQKVEFLVSFYNNEISEKSEIFDDQFSVERPDGSNFTLKIRSTKLEDSAMYFCASSVEQDTGELFFGEGSRLTVL.

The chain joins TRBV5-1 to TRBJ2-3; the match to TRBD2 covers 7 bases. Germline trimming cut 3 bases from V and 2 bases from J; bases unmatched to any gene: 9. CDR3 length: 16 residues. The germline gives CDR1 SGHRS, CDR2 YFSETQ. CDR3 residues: CASSSQKRGPTDTQYF. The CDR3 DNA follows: TGCGCCAGCAGCTCACAAAAGCGGGGCCCCACAGATACGCAGTATTTT.

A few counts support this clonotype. CDR3 amino acids: CASSASLLNTEAFF. As DNA, the CDR3 is TGTGCCAGCAGTGCCAGCCTTTTGAACACTGAAGCTTTCTTT. The chain recombines TRBV6-1 with TRBJ1-1, with D unclear. The CDR3 contains 14 residues. Trimming left V 4 bases short and J 0 bases short, with 9 bases between. Germline loops: CDR1 MNHNS, CDR2 SASEGT.

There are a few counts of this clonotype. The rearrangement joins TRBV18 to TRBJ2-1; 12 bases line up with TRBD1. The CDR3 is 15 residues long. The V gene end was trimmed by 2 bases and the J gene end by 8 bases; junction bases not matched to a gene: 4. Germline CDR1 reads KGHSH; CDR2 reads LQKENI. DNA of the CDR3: TGTGCCAGCTCACCAAGCCGGGACAGGGGGCATGAGCAGTTCTTC. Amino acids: CASSPSRDRGHEQFF. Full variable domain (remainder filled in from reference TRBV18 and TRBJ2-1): NAGVMQNPRHLVRRRGQEARLRCSPMKGHSHVYWYRQLPEEGLKFMVYLQKENIIDESGMPKERFSAEFPKEGPSILRIQQVVRGDSAAYFCASSPSRDRGHEQFFGPGTRLTVL.

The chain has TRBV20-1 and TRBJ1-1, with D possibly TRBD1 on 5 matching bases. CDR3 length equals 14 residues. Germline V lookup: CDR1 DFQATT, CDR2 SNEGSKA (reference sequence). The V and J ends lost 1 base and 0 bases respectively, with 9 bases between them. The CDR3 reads CSARGTLVNTEAFF. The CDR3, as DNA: TGCAGTGCTAGAGGGACATTGGTGAACACTGAAGCTTTCTTT.

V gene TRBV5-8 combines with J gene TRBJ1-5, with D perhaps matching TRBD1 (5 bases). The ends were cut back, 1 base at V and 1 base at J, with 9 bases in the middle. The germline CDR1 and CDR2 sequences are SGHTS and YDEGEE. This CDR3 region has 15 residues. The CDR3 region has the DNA TGTGCCAGCAGCTTGTCGTCAGGGAGCAATCAGCCCCAGCATTTT. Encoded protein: CASSLSSGSNQPQHF.

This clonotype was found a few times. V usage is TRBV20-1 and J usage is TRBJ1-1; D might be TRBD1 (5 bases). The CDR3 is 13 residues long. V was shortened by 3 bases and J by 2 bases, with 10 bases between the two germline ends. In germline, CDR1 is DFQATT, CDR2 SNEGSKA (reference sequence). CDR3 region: CSARHDRNTEAFF. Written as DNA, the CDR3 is TGCAGTGCTAGGCATGACAGAAACACTGAAGCTTTCTTT.

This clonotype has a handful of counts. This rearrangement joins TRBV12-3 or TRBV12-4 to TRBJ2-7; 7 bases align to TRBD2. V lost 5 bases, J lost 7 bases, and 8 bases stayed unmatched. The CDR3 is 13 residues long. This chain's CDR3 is CASSNGGSGEQYF. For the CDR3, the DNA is TGTGCCAGCAGTAACGGCGGGAGTGGGGAGCAGTACTTC.

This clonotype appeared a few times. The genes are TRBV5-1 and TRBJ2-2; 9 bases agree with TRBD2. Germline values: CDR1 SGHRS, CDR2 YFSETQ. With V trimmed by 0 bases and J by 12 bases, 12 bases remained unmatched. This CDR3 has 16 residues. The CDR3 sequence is CASSLGILRGREKLFF. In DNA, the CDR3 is TGCGCCAGCAGCTTGGGTATTTTACGCGGGAGGGAGAAGCTGTTTTTT.

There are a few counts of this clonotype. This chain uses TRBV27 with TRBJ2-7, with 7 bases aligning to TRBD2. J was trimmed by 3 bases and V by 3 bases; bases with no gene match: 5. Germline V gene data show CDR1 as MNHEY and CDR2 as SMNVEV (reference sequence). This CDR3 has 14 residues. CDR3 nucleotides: TGTGCCAGCAGTTTCCACTCTAGCGGCTACGAGCAGTACTTC. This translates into CASSFHSSGYEQYF.

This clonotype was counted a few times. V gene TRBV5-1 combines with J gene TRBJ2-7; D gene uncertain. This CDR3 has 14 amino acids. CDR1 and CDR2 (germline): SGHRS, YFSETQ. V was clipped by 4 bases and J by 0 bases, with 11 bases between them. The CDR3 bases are TGCGCCAGCAGCCTTAGACCCAGCTCCTACGAGCAGTACTTC. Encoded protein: CASSLRPSSYEQYF.

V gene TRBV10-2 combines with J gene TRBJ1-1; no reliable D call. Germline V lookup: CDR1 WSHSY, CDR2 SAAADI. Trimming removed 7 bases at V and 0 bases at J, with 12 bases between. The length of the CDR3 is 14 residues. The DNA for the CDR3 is TGCGCCAGCAACTTCATGACCATGAACACTGAAGCTTTCTTT. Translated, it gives CASNFMTMNTEAFF.